This TCR beta chain came from a study of CD8 T cells in Susac syndrome. With random hexamers, reverse transcription was performed on about 0.5 to 1 ug of RNA. TCRdb re-called the immunoSEQ multiplex PCR reads with MiXCR, one entry per CDR3 protein. The sample lists tens of thousands of distinct CDR3 sequences, roughly 93% occurring once. CD8+ and CD4+ T cells taken from blood had their TCR beta sequenced. The germline CDR1 and CDR2 sequences are MNHNS and SASEGT. V was trimmed by 1 base and J by 2 bases, leaving 8 bases between them. The CDR3 has 14 amino acids. The receptor comes from a human donor with multiple sclerosis. The sequenced material came from CD8+ T cells from PBMCs. The V gene is TRBV6-1, the J gene TRBJ1-2, with TRBD1 as a possible D gene (5 bases). CDR3 bases: TGTGCCAGCAGTGAAGTGAGGGACAACTATGGCTACACCTTC. Translating gives CASSEVRDNYGYTF.